This TCR beta chain was observed in a study of OX40 agonist ivuxolimab in advanced cancers. Whole-study context: Partial responses, seen in three patients, involved one hepatocellular carcinoma and two cutaneous melanomas.

Samples were taken at baseline and on day 1 of cycles 4 and 7. The assay was immunoSEQ multiplex PCR, and TCRdb's table has in-frame clones only and misses some. The table includes some 150,000 clones, roughly 91% detected once. The sequence came from an adult with an advanced solid tumor such as melanoma, head and neck, liver or kidney cancer. The specimen comprised CD4+ or CD8+ T cells sorted from blood, sampled in a trial of the OX40 agonist ivuxolimab.

The CDR3 DNA sequence: TGCGCCAGCAGCTGGGGGGGACAGGGAAACTACGAGCAGTACTTC. It translates to CASSWGGQGNYEQYF. The chain is built from TRBV5-1 and TRBJ2-7; 9 nucleotides line up with TRBD1. V shed 3 bases, J shed 3 bases, and the junction held 7 bases outside the gene matches. The CDR3 runs 15 residues. Germline CDR1 SGHRS, CDR2 YFSETQ.